This T cell receptor (beta chain) was identified during a study of T cells in localized non-small cell lung cancer. Method: immunoSEQ multiplex PCR; TCRdb's copy keeps in-frame clones and lacks some. The top ten hold roughly 3.6% of the sample, which has approximately 7,400 clones, 20% to 25% seen once. Within the sample, this clone is medium-sized (0.01 to 0.1%). What it binds is unknown. Notes on the study in general: Density of T cells in blood, when higher, went with longer overall survival. Appearing in adjacent lung were a median about 57 of the top 100 tumor clones. Adjacent uninvolved lung tissue had the highest T cell clonality, exceeding tumor.

The CDR3 totals 15 residues. Germline CDR1 is SGHNT and CDR2 is YENEEA. Trimming took 1 base from V and 0 from J, leaving 10 bases between them. The chain joins TRBV11-3 to TRBJ2-7; no reliable D call. Sequenced here: lung tumor tissue, sampled before any cancer treatment. This receptor was identified in a man between 35 and 75 years old with stage III squamous cell lung carcinoma. As DNA, the CDR3 is TGTGCCAGCAGCTTAGGCCAAATCCGCTCCTACGAGCAGTACTTC. This translates into CASSLGQIRSYEQYF.